This TCR beta chain stems from a study of vaccination and CD4 T cells after COVID-19. Study context: Researchers treated cells with overlapping spike peptides taken from SARS-CoV-2, HCoV-NL63, HCoV-OC43 and HCoV-229E. General observations from the study: Rising from around 20 to 38, the median of SARS-CoV-2-reactive clonotypes did not change significantly.

With the Oncomine TCR Beta short-read assay, DNA from cultured CD4+ T cells was sequenced. TCRdb re-derived calls from the PCR reads in MiXCR, one entry per CDR3 protein. The repertoire holds 15,000 or so distinct CDR3 sequences, roughly 50% seen once, with around a sixth in the top ten. Indicated time point: late sampling 161 to 241 days after vaccination in a few convalescent patients. This sample's treatment: roughly ten-day PBMC culture with coronavirus spike peptide pools or control peptides (ViraFEST assay). The germline gives CDR1 LNHDA, CDR2 SQIVND (reference sequence). The CDR3 spans 13 residues. V lost 6 bases to trimming and J lost 7 bases; unmatched junction nucleotides: 7. A remark on this clonotype: Its specificity is unknown.

V is TRBV19 and J is TRBJ1-2; 8 bases match TRBD1. The sequence came from a human donor who had recovered from COVID-19. Sample: CD4+ T cells from blood, cultured in vitro, taken about 7 months after SARS-CoV-2 vaccination. The CDR3: CASRTDRASGYTF. The CDR3 nucleotides read TGTGCCAGTAGAACGGACAGGGCGAGTGGCTACACCTTC.